This TCR beta chain was recorded in a study of blood T cell repertoires in COVID-19. Trimming took 3 bases from V and 6 from J, leaving 12 bases between them. Germline CDR1 SEHNR, CDR2 FQNEAQ (reference sequence). The CDR3 is 14 residues long. Per the study methods: Amplification of reference gene primers provided the estimated nucleated cell counts. Generated by immunoSEQ multiplex PCR, the TCRdb table keeps only in-frame clones and is missing some. That table supplies the V and J calls and clone size; D and trimming were determined from the DNA. The sample lists about 330,000 clones; roughly 87% were seen once.

The sequenced material came from PBMCs or T cells enriched from blood (not recorded which). This chain connects TRBV7-9 to TRBJ2-1; D gene ambiguous. This receptor was identified in a woman aged 30 to 39 who had recovered from COVID-19. In DNA, the CDR3 is TGTGCCAGCAGCTTGGGCAGCCCCTCCAATGAGCAGTTCTTC. Translated, it gives CASSLGSPSNEQFF.